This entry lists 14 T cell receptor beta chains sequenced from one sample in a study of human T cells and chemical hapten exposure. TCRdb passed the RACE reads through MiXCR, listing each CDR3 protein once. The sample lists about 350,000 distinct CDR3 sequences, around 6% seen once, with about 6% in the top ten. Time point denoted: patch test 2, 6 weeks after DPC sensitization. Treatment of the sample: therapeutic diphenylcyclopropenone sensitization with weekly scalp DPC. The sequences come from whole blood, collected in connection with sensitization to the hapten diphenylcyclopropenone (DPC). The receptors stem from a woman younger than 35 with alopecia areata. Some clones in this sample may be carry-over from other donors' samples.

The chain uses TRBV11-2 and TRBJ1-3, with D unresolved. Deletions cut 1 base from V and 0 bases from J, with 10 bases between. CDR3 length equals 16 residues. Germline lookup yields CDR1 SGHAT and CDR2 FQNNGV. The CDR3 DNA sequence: TGTGCCAGCAGCTTAGTCATGTCAGTCTCTGGAAACACCATATATTTT. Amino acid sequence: CASSLVMSVSGNTIYF.

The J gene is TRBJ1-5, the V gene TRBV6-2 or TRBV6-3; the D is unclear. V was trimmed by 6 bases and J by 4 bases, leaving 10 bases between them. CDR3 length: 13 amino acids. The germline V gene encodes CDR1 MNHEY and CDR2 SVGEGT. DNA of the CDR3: TGTGCCAGCAGAGTGGAGAGAAATCAGCCCCAGCATTTT. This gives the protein CASRVERNQPQHF.

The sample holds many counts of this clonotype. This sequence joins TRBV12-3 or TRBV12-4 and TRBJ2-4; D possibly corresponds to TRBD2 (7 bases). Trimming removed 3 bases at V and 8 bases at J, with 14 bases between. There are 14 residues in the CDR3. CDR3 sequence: CASSLGGGVDIQYF. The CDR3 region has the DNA TGTGCCAGCAGTTTGGGAGGGGGGGTCGACATTCAGTACTTC.

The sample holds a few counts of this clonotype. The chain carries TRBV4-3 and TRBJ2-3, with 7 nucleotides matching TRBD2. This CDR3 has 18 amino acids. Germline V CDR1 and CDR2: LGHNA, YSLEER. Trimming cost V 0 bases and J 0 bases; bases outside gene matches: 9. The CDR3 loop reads CASSQDPDAAGSTDTQYF. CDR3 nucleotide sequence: TGCGCCAGCAGCCAAGATCCCGATGCAGCGGGGAGCACAGATACGCAGTATTTT.

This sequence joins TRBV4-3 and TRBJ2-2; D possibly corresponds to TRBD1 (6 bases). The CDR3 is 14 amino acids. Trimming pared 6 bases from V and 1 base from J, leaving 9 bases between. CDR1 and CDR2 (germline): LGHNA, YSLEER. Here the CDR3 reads CASREGGNTGELFF. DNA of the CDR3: TGCGCCAGCAGGGAAGGGGGGAACACCGGGGAGCTGTTTTTT.

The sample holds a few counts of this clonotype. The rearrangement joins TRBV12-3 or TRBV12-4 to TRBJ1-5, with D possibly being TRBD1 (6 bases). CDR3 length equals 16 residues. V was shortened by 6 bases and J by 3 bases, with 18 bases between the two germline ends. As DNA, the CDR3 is TGTGCCAGCAGGGGGGGAAACAGGGTGCACAATCAGCCCCAGCATTTT. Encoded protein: CASRGGNRVHNQPQHF.

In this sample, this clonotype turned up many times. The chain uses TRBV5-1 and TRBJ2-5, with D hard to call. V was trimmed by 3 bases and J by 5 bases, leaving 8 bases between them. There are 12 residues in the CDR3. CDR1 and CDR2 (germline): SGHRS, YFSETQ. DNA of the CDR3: TGCGCCAGCAGCTCCCCTGGGGAGACCCAGTACTTC. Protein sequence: CASSSPGETQYF.

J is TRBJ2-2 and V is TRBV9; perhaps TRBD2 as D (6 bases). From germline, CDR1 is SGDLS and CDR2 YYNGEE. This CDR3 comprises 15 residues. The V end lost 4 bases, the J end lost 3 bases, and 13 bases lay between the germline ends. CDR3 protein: CASSSRETYTGELFF. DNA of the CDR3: TGTGCCAGCAGCTCCCGGGAGACCTACACCGGGGAGCTGTTTTTT.

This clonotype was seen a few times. Here the CDR3 DNA reads TGTGCCGTCACGGGACAGGGTACCTACGAGCAGTACTTC. Its translation: CAVTGQGTYEQYF. The chain links TRBV10-3 to TRBJ2-7; 9 bases match TRBD1. After removal of 11 bases from V and 2 bases from J, the junction contained 7 bases not matched to a gene. Germline V gives CDR1 ENHRY, CDR2 SYGVKD. CDR3 size: 13 residues.

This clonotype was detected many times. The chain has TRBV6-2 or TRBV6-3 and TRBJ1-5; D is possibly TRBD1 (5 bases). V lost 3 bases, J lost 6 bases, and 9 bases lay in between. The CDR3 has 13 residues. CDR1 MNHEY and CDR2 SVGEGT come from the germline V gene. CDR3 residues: CASSYGTGQPQHF. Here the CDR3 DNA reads TGTGCCAGCAGTTATGGGACGGGTCAGCCCCAGCATTTT.

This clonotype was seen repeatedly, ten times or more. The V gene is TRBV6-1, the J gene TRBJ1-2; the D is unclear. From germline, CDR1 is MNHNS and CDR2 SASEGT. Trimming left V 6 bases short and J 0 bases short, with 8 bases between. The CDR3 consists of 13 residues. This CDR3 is CASRVEANYGYTF. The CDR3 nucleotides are TGTGCCAGCAGGGTTGAAGCTAACTATGGCTACACCTTC.

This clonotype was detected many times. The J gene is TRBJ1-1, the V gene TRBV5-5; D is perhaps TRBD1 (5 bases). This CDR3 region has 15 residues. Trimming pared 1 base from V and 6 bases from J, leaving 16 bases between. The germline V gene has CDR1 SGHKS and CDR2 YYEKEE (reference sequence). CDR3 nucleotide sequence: TGTGCCAGCAGCTTGCTGCAGGGAGGGCCCTCTGAAGCTTTCTTT. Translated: CASSLLQGGPSEAFF.

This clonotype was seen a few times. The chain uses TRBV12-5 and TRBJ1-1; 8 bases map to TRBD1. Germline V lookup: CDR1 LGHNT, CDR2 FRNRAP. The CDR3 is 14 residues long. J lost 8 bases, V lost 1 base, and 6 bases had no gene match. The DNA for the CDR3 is TGTGCTAGTGGTTTGGGGACAGGGCTCAAGGAAGCTTTCTTT. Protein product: CASGLGTGLKEAFF. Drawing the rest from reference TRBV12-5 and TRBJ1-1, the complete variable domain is DARVTQTPRHKVTEMGQEVTMRCQPILGHNTVFWYRQTMMQGLELLAYFRNRAPLDDSGMPKDRFSAEMPDATLATLKIQPSEPRDSAVYFCASGLGTGLKEAFFGQGTRLTVV.

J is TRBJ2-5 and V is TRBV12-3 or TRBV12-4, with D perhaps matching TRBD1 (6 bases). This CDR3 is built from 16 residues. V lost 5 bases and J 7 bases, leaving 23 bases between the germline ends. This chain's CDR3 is CASSDFYGQSGGTQYF. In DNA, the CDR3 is TGTGCCAGCAGTGATTTTTATGGACAGTCTGGTGGGACCCAGTACTTC.